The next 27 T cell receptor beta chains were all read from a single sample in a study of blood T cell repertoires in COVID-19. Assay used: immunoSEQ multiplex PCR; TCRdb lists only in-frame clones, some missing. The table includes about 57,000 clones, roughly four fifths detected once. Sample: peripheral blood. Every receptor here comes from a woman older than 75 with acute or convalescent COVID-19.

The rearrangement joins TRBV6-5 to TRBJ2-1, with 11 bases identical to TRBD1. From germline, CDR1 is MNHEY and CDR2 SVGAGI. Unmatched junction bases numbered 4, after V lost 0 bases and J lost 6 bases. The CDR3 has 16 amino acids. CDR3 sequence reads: CASSYSGTGGLNEQFF. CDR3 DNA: TGTGCCAGCAGTTACTCGGGGACAGGGGGTCTCAATGAGCAGTTCTTC.

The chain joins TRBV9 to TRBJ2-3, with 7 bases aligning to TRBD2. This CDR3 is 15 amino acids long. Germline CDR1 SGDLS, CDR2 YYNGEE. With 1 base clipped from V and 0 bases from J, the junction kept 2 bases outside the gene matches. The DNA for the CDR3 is TGTGCCAGCAGCGTACTAGCGGCTAGCACAGATACGCAGTATTTT. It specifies CASSVLAASTDTQYF.

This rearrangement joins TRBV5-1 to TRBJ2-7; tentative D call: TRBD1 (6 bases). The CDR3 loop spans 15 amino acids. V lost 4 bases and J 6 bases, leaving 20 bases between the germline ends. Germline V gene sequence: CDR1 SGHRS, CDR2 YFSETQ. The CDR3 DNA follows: TGCGCCAGCAGCCTGGGGGCAGGTCCTCTGGGCGAGCAGTACTTC. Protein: CASSLGAGPLGEQYF.

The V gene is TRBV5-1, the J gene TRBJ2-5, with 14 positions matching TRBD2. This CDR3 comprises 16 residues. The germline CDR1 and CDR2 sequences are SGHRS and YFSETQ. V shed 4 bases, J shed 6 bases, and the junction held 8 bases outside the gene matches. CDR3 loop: CASSAGTSGGQQTQYF. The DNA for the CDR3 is TGCGCCAGCAGCGCCGGGACTAGCGGGGGTCAACAGACCCAGTACTTC.

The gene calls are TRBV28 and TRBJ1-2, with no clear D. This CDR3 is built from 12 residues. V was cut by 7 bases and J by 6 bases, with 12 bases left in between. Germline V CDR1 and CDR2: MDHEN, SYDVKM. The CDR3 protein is CASNSGPHGYTF. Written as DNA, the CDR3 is TGTGCCAGCAATAGCGGGCCGCATGGCTACACCTTC.

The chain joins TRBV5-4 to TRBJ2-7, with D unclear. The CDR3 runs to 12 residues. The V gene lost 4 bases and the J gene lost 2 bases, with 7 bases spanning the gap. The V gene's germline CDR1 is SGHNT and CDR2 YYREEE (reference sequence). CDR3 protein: CASSPNTYEQYF. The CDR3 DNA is TGTGCCAGCAGCCCTAATACCTACGAGCAGTACTTC.

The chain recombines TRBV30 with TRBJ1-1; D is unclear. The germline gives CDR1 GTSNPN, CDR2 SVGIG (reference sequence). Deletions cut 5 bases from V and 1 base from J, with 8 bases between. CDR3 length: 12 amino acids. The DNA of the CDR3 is TGTGCCTGGGGGAGGGCGAACACTGAAGCTTTCTTT. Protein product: CAWGRANTEAFF.

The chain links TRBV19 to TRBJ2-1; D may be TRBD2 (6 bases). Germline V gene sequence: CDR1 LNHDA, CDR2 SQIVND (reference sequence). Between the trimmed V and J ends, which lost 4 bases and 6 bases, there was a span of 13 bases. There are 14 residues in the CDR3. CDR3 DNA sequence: TGTGCCAGTAGTACAAGACTAGTCCCCAATGAGCAGTTCTTC. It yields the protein CASSTRLVPNEQFF.

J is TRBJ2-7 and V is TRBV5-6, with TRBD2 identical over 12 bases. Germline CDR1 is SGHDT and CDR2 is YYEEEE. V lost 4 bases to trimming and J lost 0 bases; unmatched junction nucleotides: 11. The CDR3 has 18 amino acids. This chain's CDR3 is CASSPRYLAGGSSYEQYF. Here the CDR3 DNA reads TGTGCCAGCAGCCCTCGGTATCTAGCGGGGGGGAGCTCCTACGAGCAGTACTTC.

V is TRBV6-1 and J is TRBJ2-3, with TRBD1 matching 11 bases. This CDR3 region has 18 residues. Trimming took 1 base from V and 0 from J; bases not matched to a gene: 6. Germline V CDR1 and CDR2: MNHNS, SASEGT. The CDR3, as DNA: TGTGCCAGCAGTGAAGACACCGGGACAGGGGGTAGCACAGATACGCAGTATTTT. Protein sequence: CASSEDTGTGGSTDTQYF.

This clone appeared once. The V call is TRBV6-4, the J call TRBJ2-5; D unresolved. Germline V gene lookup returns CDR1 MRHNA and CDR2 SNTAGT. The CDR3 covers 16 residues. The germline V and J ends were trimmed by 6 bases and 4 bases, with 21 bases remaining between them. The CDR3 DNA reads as TGTGCCAGCAGGTCCAGTTGGCTCTTATTGGCAGAGACCCAGTACTTC. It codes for CASRSSWLLLAETQYF.

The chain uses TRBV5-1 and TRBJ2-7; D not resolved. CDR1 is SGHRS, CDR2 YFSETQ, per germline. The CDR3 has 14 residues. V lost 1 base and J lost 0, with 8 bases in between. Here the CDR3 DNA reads TGCGCCAGCAGCTTGATTGGTAGCTCCTACGAGCAGTACTTC. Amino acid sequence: CASSLIGSSYEQYF.

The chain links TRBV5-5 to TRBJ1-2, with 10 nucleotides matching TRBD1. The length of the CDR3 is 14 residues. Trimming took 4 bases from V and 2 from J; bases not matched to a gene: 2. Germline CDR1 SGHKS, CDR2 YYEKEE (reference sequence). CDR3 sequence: CASSGQGGNYGYTF. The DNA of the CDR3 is TGTGCCAGCAGCGGACAGGGGGGAAACTATGGCTACACCTTC. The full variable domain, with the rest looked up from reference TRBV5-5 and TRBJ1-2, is DAGVTQSPTHLIKTRGQQVTLRCSPISGHKSVSWYQQVLGQGPQFIFQYYEKEERGRGNFPDRFSARQFPNYSSELNVNALLLGDSALYLCASSGQGGNYGYTFGSGTRLTVV.

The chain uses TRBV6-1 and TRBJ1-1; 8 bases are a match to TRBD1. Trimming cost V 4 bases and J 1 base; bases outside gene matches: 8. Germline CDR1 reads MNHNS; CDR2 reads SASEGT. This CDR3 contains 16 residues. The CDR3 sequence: CASSGPNRGENTEAFF. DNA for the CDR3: TGTGCCAGCAGTGGTCCAAACAGGGGGGAGAACACTGAAGCTTTCTTT.

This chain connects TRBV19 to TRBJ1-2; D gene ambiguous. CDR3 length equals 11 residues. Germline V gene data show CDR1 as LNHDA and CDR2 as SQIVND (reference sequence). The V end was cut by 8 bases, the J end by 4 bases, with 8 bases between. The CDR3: CASSPGYGYTF. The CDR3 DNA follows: TGTGCCAGTTCCCCAGGCTATGGCTACACCTTC.

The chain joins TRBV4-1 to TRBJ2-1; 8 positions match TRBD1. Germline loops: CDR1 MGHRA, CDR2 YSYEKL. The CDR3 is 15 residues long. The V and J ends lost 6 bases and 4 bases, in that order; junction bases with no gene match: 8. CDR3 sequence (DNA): TGCGCCAGCAGGGCGGGACAGGAGAAATACAATGAGCAGTTCTTC. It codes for CASRAGQEKYNEQFF.

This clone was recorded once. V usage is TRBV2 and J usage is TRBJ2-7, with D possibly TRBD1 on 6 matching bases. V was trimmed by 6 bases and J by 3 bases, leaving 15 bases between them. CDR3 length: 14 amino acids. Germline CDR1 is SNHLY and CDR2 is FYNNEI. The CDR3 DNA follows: TGTGCCAGCAGCGAAAACAGGGCCAACTACGAGCAGTACTTC. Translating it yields CASSENRANYEQYF.

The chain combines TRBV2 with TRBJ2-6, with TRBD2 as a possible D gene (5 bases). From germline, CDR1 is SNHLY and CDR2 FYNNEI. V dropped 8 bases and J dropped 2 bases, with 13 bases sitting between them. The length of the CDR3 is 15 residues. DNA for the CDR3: TGTGCCAGCTCCCTCGGGGTCCCTGGGGCCAACGTCCTGACTTTC. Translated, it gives CASSLGVPGANVLTF.

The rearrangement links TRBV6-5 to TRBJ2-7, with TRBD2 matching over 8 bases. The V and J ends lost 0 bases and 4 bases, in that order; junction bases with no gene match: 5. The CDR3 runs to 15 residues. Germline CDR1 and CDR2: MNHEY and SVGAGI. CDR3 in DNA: TGTGCCAGCAGTTACTCTCGTAGCGGGGCTTACGAGCAGTACTTC. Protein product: CASSYSRSGAYEQYF.

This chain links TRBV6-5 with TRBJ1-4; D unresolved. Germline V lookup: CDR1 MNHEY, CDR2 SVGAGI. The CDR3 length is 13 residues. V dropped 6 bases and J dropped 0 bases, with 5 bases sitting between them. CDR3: CASRTPTNEKLFF. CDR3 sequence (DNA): TGTGCCAGCAGAACTCCAACTAATGAAAAACTGTTTTTT.

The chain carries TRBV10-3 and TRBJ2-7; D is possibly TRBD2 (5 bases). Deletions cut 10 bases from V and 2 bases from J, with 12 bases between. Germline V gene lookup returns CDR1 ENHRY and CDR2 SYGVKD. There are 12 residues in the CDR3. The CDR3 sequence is CATGGSPYEQYF. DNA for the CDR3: TGTGCCACGGGCGGGTCCCCCTACGAGCAGTACTTC.

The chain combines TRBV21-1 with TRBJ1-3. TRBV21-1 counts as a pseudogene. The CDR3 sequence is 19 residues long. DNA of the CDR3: TGTGCCAGCAGCAAAGGGCGTTCAGGGCGGGGGTTGGCCGGAAACACCATATATTTT. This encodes CASSKGRSGRGLAGNTIYF.

This CDR3 reads CASSRQVLTGELFF. CDR3 nucleotides: TGTGCCAGTAGTAGACAGGTTTTAACGGGGGAGCTGTTTTTT. The rearrangement links TRBV19 to TRBJ2-2, with a weak D call TRBD1 (6 bases). Germline V lookup: CDR1 LNHDA, CDR2 SQIVND (reference sequence). This CDR3 has 14 amino acids. The V gene lost 4 bases and the J gene lost 8 bases, with 14 bases spanning the gap.

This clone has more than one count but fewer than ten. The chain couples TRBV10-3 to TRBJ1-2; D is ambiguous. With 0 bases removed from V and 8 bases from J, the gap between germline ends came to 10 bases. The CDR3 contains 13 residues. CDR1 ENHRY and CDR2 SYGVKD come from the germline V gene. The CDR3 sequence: CAISESPRGGYTF. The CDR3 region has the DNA TGTGCCATCAGTGAGTCCCCCCGCGGGGGCTACACCTTC.

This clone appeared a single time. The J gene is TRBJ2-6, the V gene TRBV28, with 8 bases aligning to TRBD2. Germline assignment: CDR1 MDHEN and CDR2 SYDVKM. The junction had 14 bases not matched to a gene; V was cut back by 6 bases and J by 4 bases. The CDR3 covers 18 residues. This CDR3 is CASSKAGGNLLGANVLTF. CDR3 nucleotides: TGTGCCAGCAGCAAGGCGGGGGGTAATCTATTAGGGGCCAACGTCCTGACTTTC.

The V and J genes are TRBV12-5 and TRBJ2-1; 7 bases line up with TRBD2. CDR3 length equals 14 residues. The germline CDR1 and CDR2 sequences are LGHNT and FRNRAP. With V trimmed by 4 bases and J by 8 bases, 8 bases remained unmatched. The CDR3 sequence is CASGSKGLVHEQFF. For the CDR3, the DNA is TGTGCTAGTGGTTCCAAAGGACTAGTCCATGAGCAGTTCTTC.

The CDR3 DNA reads TGTGCCAGCAGCCAATCCCTAGCGGGCAACACCGGGGAGCTGTTTTTT. Amino acids: CASSQSLAGNTGELFF. V usage is TRBV3-1 (or the pseudogene TRBV3-2) and J usage is TRBJ2-2, with 8 bases identical to TRBD2. The J segment lost 2 bases and the V segment lost 2 bases, leaving 4 bases of the junction unmatched. Germline assignment: CDR1 LGHDT and CDR2 YNNKEL (reference sequence). The CDR3 spans 16 residues.